What follows is one TCR beta chain and its context. Between the trimmed V and J ends, which lost 2 bases and 5 bases, there was a span of 18 bases. Germline CDR1 LNHNV, CDR2 YYDKDF (reference sequence). This CDR3 contains 16 residues. The data belong to a study of T cell changes during pregnancy in multiple sclerosis. Profiling relied on immunoSEQ multiplex PCR, and the TCRdb table lists in-frame clones only, not all of them. The sample lists just under 65,000 clones; 91% were seen once. The sequencing here drew on peripheral blood, taken after pregnancy. The rearrangement links TRBV15 to TRBJ2-5; D possibly corresponds to TRBD1 (6 bases). This clonotype originated in a female donor in good health, enrolled as a control in a pregnancy study. CDR3 sequence (DNA): TGTGCCACCAGCAGAAGGGATGGACAGCAAGTCGAGACCCAGTACTTC. This encodes CATSRRDGQQVETQYF.